These 25 T cell receptor beta chains originate from one sample sequenced in a study of blood T cells in healthy people across ages. Using a J-beta primer mix together with a sample-barcoded 5' primer, a second PCR was run for roughly 6 to 11 cycles. MiXCR, run by TCRdb on the 5' RACE reads, gives a single entry per CDR3 protein. The data hold around 820,000 distinct CDR3 sequences, with 25% observed a single time. These data were likewise used in another study, on T cells of mothers and their children.

Sequencing was done on a sample of blood. The receptors derive from a boy aged 5-17 years in good health.

The V gene is TRBV20-1, the J gene TRBJ1-2, with TRBD1 matching over 8 bases. The germline CDR1 and CDR2 sequences are DFQATT and SNEGSKA (reference sequence). V lost 3 bases, J lost 4 bases, and 4 bases stayed unmatched. There are 13 residues in the CDR3. The CDR3 DNA reads TGCAGTGCTAGGGATGACAGGGGCTATGGCTACACCTTC. It is translated as CSARDDRGYGYTF.

DNA for the CDR3: TGTGCCAGCTCAGAGTGGGGAAGCCCCTACGAGCAGTACTTC. Its protein product is CASSEWGSPYEQYF. The J gene is TRBJ2-7, the V gene TRBV6-2 or TRBV6-3; no clear D gene. The germline CDR1 and CDR2 sequences are MNHEY and SVGEGT. The CDR3 covers 14 residues. V was clipped by 8 bases and J by 2 bases, with 16 bases between them.

This clonotype was picked up a small number of times. This chain uses TRBV29-1 with TRBJ2-5; 14 bases agree with TRBD2. Germline-derived CDR1 and CDR2 are SQVTM and ANQGSEA. The CDR3 has 17 amino acids. The ends lost 6 bases at V and 5 bases at J; junction bases unmatched: 14. This CDR3 is CSVAPRPGLAGEETQYF. The CDR3 DNA follows: TGCAGCGTCGCTCCCCGTCCGGGACTAGCGGGGGAGGAGACCCAGTACTTC.

This clonotype was counted only a few times. The J gene is TRBJ1-3, the V gene TRBV6-5, with D possibly TRBD1 on 5 matching bases. Germline V gene sequence: CDR1 MNHEY, CDR2 SVGAGI. CDR3 length: 14 amino acids. V lost 6 bases and J lost 3, with 12 bases in between. CDR3 in DNA: TGTGCCAGCAGAATATCAGGGATTGGAAACACCATATATTTT. Amino acids: CASRISGIGNTIYF.

The rearrangement links TRBV20-1 to TRBJ1-2; the match to TRBD1 covers 7 bases. The CDR3 spans 13 residues. Germline values: CDR1 DFQATT, CDR2 SNEGSKA (reference sequence). V was pared by 5 bases and J by 3 bases, with 6 bases of the junction left unmatched. This CDR3 reads CSARQQGYYGYTF. DNA of the CDR3: TGCAGTGCTCGTCAACAGGGGTACTATGGCTACACCTTC.

This clonotype was picked up many times. This chain uses TRBV20-1 with TRBJ2-7; D is uncertain. Trimming removed 0 bases from V and 4 bases from J, with 16 bases in between. The germline gives CDR1 DFQATT, CDR2 SNEGSKA (reference sequence). The CDR3 is made up of 15 amino acids. This CDR3 is CSARDPSSFSYEQYF. The CDR3 coding sequence is TGCAGTGCTAGAGATCCGTCTAGTTTTTCGTACGAGCAGTACTTC.

This clonotype was seen a handful of times. The genes are TRBV28 and TRBJ2-7, with TRBD2 matching 7 bases. CDR3 length equals 14 residues. Trimming removed 3 bases from V and 2 bases from J; junction bases left unmatched: 4. Germline lookup yields CDR1 MDHEN and CDR2 SYDVKM. The CDR3 nucleotides are TGTGCCAGCAGTTTTGGTGGGACTACCTACGAGCAGTACTTC. Its translation is CASSFGGTTYEQYF.

Ten or more counts support this clonotype. V gene TRBV20-1 combines with J gene TRBJ1-1, with 8 bases that match TRBD1. V gave up 0 bases and J gave up 3 bases; unmatched junction bases: 30. The CDR3 runs 23 residues. Per the germline V gene, CDR1 is DFQATT and CDR2 is SNEGSKA (reference sequence). Here the CDR3 reads CSARDLLQRSSGTGQPADTEAFF. DNA for the CDR3: TGCAGTGCTAGAGATCTGCTTCAGAGGTCTTCAGGGACAGGCCAACCGGCAGACACTGAAGCTTTCTTT.

This rearrangement joins TRBV7-2 to TRBJ2-1, with D possibly called TRBD1 or TRBD2 (5 bases each). Trimming removed 5 bases from V and 2 bases from J, with 16 bases in between. Germline V gene sequence: CDR1 SGHTA, CDR2 FQGNSA. This CDR3 is built from 16 residues. DNA for the CDR3: TGTGCCAGCAGCCCCAATGGGGACGGACCCTACAATGAGCAGTTCTTC. Translation gives CASSPNGDGPYNEQFF. Together with reference TRBV7-2 and TRBJ2-1, the CDR3 gives the full variable domain: GAGVSQSPSNKVTEKGKDVELRCDPISGHTALYWYRQSLGQGLEFLIYFQGNSAPDKSGLPSDRFSAERTGGSVSTLTIQRTQQEDSAVYLCASSPNGDGPYNEQFFGPGTRLTVL.

Only a few counts were recorded for this clonotype. This chain links TRBV19 with TRBJ1-4; a weak D match, TRBD1 (5 bases). Per the germline V gene, CDR1 is LNHDA and CDR2 is SQIVND (reference sequence). This CDR3 is built from 15 residues. Trimming removed 9 bases from V and 0 bases from J, with 14 bases in between. CDR3 bases: TGTGCCAGCCGGGCGCAGGGTACAACTAATGAAAAACTGTTTTTT. This encodes CASRAQGTTNEKLFF.

The chain recombines TRBV7-6 with TRBJ2-7; 8 nucleotides match TRBD1. CDR1 SGHVS and CDR2 FNYEAQ come from the germline V gene. CDR3 length equals 15 residues. The V segment lost 1 base and the J segment 3 bases; nucleotides outside the gene matches: 5. This CDR3 reads CASSLGDRGSYEQYF. Here the CDR3 DNA reads TGTGCCAGCAGCTTAGGAGACAGGGGAAGCTACGAGCAGTACTTC. The variable domain in full, with the rest retrieved from reference TRBV7-6 and TRBJ2-7, is GAGVSQSPRYKVTKRGQDVALRCDPISGHVSLYWYRQALGQGPEFLTYFNYEAQQDKSGLPNDRFSAERPEGSISTLTIQRTEQRDSAMYRCASSLGDRGSYEQYFGPGTRLTVT.

This clonotype was picked up many times. This chain connects TRBV6-2 or TRBV6-3 to TRBJ1-2, with 7 bases that match TRBD1. Germline V gene data show CDR1 as MNHEY and CDR2 as SVGEGT. This CDR3 spans 13 amino acids. V gave up 7 bases and J gave up 2 bases; unmatched junction bases: 4. The CDR3 loop is CASTPTGNYGYTF. CDR3 in DNA: TGTGCCAGCACCCCGACAGGGAACTATGGCTACACCTTC.

The sample holds a few counts of this clonotype. The gene calls are TRBV20-1 and TRBJ2-5; 7 nucleotides line up with TRBD1. V shed 0 bases and J 2 bases; nucleotides not matched to a gene: 0. The CDR3 loop spans 13 amino acids. CDR1 and CDR2 from the germline V gene are DFQATT and SNEGSKA (reference sequence). The CDR3 DNA sequence: TGCAGTGCTAGAGACAGGGGGCAAGAGACCCAGTACTTC. Protein sequence: CSARDRGQETQYF.

This clonotype turned up a few times. The J gene is TRBJ2-3, the V gene TRBV11-2; D ambiguous. V shed 4 bases and J shed 4 bases, with 9 bases lying between them. Germline-derived CDR1 and CDR2 are SGHAT and FQNNGV. The CDR3 has 13 amino acids. CDR3 in amino acids: CASSSEMADTQYF. As DNA, the CDR3 is TGTGCCAGCAGCTCAGAGATGGCAGATACGCAGTATTTT.

This chain uses TRBV6-2 or TRBV6-3 with TRBJ2-1, with TRBD2 as a possible D gene (5 bases). The CDR3 totals 14 residues. V lost 7 bases and J 2 bases, leaving 12 bases between the germline ends. Germline CDR1 MNHEY, CDR2 SVGEGT. The CDR3 region has the DNA TGTGCCAGCACTGAGGGTATCACCTACAATGAGCAGTTCTTC. Protein sequence: CASTEGITYNEQFF.

The V gene is TRBV29-1, the J gene TRBJ1-1; TRBD1 might be the D (6 bases). This CDR3 is built from 13 residues. The V end was cut by 6 bases, the J end by 3 bases, with 14 bases between. CDR1 is SQVTM, CDR2 ANQGSEA, per germline. CDR3 loop: CSVHPRGDTEAFF. DNA for the CDR3: TGCAGCGTGCACCCGAGGGGGGACACTGAAGCTTTCTTT.

This chain joins TRBV29-1 and TRBJ2-2; D is undetermined. This CDR3 spans 14 amino acids. Germline values: CDR1 SQVTM, CDR2 ANQGSEA. The ends were cut back, 5 bases at V and 6 bases at J, with 16 bases in the middle. This CDR3 reads CSVQNSDFPGELFF. The DNA for the CDR3 is TGCAGCGTTCAGAACTCAGATTTTCCCGGGGAGCTGTTTTTT.

The sample holds a few counts of this clonotype. The chain uses TRBV5-1 and TRBJ2-1, with unresolved D. The germline V gene has CDR1 SGHRS and CDR2 YFSETQ. The V and J ends lost 3 bases and 8 bases respectively, with 12 bases between them. This CDR3 has 13 amino acids. This chain's CDR3 is CASSSGPLDEQFF. In nucleotides, the CDR3 is TGCGCCAGCAGCTCTGGACCCTTGGATGAGCAGTTCTTC.

This sequence joins TRBV6-2 or TRBV6-3 and TRBJ1-6, with unresolved D. The germline gives CDR1 MNHEY, CDR2 SVGEGT. The CDR3 extends over 13 amino acids. The V end was cut by 9 bases, the J end by 9 bases, with 15 bases between. The CDR3 loop is CASGGSWVSPLHF. The DNA of the CDR3 is TGTGCCAGTGGAGGGAGTTGGGTTTCACCCCTCCACTTT.

The chain has TRBV12-3 or TRBV12-4 and TRBJ1-5; D is undetermined. The V end lost 6 bases, the J end lost 1 base, and 10 bases lay between the germline ends. The CDR3 length is 14 residues. CDR3 DNA: TGTGCCAGCAGCCCTGACCCCAGCAATCAGCCCCAGCATTTT. Amino acid sequence: CASSPDPSNQPQHF.

The chain links TRBV6-1 to TRBJ1-5; 7 bases match TRBD1. The CDR3 runs to 20 residues. The germline V gene encodes CDR1 MNHNS and CDR2 SASEGT. The trim removed 2 bases at V and 2 bases at J, leaving 18 bases unmatched. CDR3 in DNA: TGTGCCAGCAGTGAAAGGAGGGCGGACAGGAGACGGGTGGGCAATCAGCCCCAGCATTTT. Its protein product is CASSERRADRRRVGNQPQHF.

This clonotype came up many times. The CDR3 sequence is CASSFGDGQETQYF. CDR3 coding DNA: TGCGCCAGCAGCTTCGGAGACGGACAAGAGACCCAGTACTTC. The V call is TRBV5-1, the J call TRBJ2-5, with D hard to call. The V end was cut by 2 bases, the J end by 2 bases, with 10 bases between. CDR1 is SGHRS and CDR2 is YFSETQ in the germline V gene. The CDR3 is made up of 14 amino acids.

In its sample, this clonotype was seen a few times. V and J are TRBV20-1 and TRBJ2-5; TRBD1 matches at 11 bases. The V segment lost 2 bases and the J segment 4 bases; nucleotides outside the gene matches: 3. In germline, CDR1 is DFQATT, CDR2 SNEGSKA (reference sequence). CDR3 length: 14 amino acids. CDR3 loop: CSARRGTGGETQYF. The CDR3 DNA sequence: TGCAGTGCTAGACGCGGGACAGGGGGAGAGACCCAGTACTTC.

This chain joins TRBV9 and TRBJ2-5, with D maybe TRBD1 (6 bases). TRBJ2-7 matches the DNA end more closely, so the J call is doubtful. CDR3 length: 14 residues. The germline gives CDR1 SGDLS, CDR2 YYNGEE. In DNA form, the CDR3 reads TGTGCCAGCAGCGTATTTGGGGGCACCTACGAGCAGTACTTC. It codes for CASSVFGGTYEQYF.

This chain connects TRBV6-5 to TRBJ2-5, with 10 bases matching TRBD1. TRBJ2-7 explains the end of the DNA better; the J call may be wrong. Germline values: CDR1 MNHEY, CDR2 SVGAGI. This CDR3 is built from 15 residues. Here the CDR3 reads CASSYGGTGVVEQYF. CDR3 bases: TGTGCCAGCAGTTACGGCGGGACAGGGGTCGTCGAGCAGTACTTC.